These 9 T cell receptor beta chains originate from one sample sequenced in a study of blood T cell repertoires in COVID-19. This table comes from immunoSEQ multiplex PCR, and its TCRdb copy is limited to in-frame clones, with some not included. This sample yields some 100,000 clones, of which around 88% are seen a single time; 7.5% to 9.5% belongs to the top ten. Material for sequencing was peripheral blood. The receptors here all came from a woman aged 70-85 years with acute or convalescent COVID-19.

The chain links TRBV11-2 to TRBJ1-2, with D hard to call. In germline, CDR1 is SGHAT, CDR2 FQNNGV. V dropped 2 bases and J dropped 8 bases, with 21 bases sitting between them. CDR3 length: 16 residues. The DNA of the CDR3 is TGTGCCAGCAGCTTAAGTTCTGTACCTAGCATAGTGGGCTACACCTTC. Amino acids: CASSLSSVPSIVGYTF.

This clone was seen only a few times. The V gene is TRBV6-6, the J gene TRBJ2-3; TRBD2 agrees at 9 bases. Germline assignment: CDR1 MNHNY and CDR2 SVGAGI (reference sequence). The J segment lost 2 bases and the V segment lost 6 bases, leaving 9 bases of the junction unmatched. CDR3 length equals 16 residues. This CDR3 reads CASSDSKRGATDTQYF. CDR3 sequence (DNA): TGTGCCAGCAGCGACTCCAAGCGGGGGGCCACAGATACGCAGTATTTT.

The chain is built from TRBV30 and TRBJ2-5; D is uncertain. Germline V gene lookup returns CDR1 GTSNPN and CDR2 SVGIG (reference sequence). Trimming shortened V by 2 bases and J by 2 bases, and 6 bases separated the two germline ends. There are 12 residues in the CDR3. CDR3 sequence: CAWSQEQETQYF. CDR3 in DNA: TGTGCCTGGAGTCAGGAACAAGAGACCCAGTACTTC.

CDR3 DNA sequence: TGCAGCGTCCGTCTAGCGGCCAAAACCTACGAGCAGTACTTC. Amino acids: CSVRLAAKTYEQYF. The J gene is TRBJ2-7, the V gene TRBV29-1; TRBD2 matches at 7 bases. The CDR3 extends over 14 amino acids. J gave up 2 bases and V 6 bases, and 10 bases lay outside the gene matches. Germline CDR1 is SQVTM and CDR2 is ANQGSEA.

The count of this clone is one. V gene TRBV24-1 combines with J gene TRBJ2-6; D may be TRBD1 (6 bases). The CDR3 consists of 15 residues. V was trimmed by 3 bases and J by 10 bases, leaving 15 bases between them. In germline, CDR1 is KGHDR, CDR2 SFDVKD. CDR3 region: CATSDPTGTKNVLTF. The CDR3 nucleotides read TGTGCCACCAGTGATCCCACCGGGACAAAGAACGTCCTGACTTTC.

This clone was counted a single time. The gene calls are TRBV5-1 and TRBJ1-4; no clear D gene. There are 13 residues in the CDR3. Germline CDR1 SGHRS, CDR2 YFSETQ. V shed 0 bases and J shed 15 bases, with 15 bases lying between them. CDR3 residues: CASSLEGRGELFF. The DNA of the CDR3 is TGCGCCAGCAGCTTGGAAGGACGGGGAGAATTGTTTTTT.

The chain joins TRBV11-2 to TRBJ2-5; 8 bases line up with TRBD1. J gave up 5 bases and V 5 bases, and 10 bases lay outside the gene matches. Per germline, CDR1 SGHAT and CDR2 FQNNGV. There are 15 residues in the CDR3. CDR3 sequence reads: CASSKVAGGGETQYF. CDR3 sequence (DNA): TGTGCCAGCAGCAAGGTGGCAGGGGGCGGTGAGACCCAGTACTTC.

This clone showed up just a few times. The gene calls are TRBV11-3 and TRBJ2-5, with D possibly TRBD1 on 7 matching bases. The CDR3 loop spans 15 amino acids. CDR1 is SGHNT, CDR2 YENEEA, per germline. The V end lost 5 bases, the J end lost 7 bases, and 20 bases lay between the germline ends. In nucleotides, the CDR3 is TGTGCCAGCAGCAGCGCGGAGGGGGCGGACGGGACCCAGTACTTC. It codes for CASSSAEGADGTQYF.

The chain has TRBV5-1 and TRBJ2-1; TRBD2 agrees at 9 bases. The CDR3 is 14 residues long. The trim removed 6 bases at V and 7 bases at J, leaving 8 bases unmatched. CDR1 SGHRS and CDR2 YFSETQ come from the germline V gene. CDR3 amino acids: CASTSGIGGNEQFF. The CDR3 DNA reads TGCGCCAGCACTAGCGGGATAGGGGGGAATGAGCAGTTCTTC.